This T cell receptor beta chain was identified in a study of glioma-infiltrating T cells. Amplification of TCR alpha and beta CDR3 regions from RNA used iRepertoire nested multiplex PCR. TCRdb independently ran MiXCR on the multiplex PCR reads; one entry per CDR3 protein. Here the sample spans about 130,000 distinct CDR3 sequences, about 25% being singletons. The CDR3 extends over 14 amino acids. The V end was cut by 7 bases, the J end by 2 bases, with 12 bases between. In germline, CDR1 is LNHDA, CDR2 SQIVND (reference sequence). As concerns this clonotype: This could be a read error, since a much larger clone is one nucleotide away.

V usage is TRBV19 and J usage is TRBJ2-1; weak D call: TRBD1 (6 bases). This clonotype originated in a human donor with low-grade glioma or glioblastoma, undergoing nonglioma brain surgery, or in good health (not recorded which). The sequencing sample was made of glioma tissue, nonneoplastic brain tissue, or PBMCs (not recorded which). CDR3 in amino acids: CASNGRGTYNEQFF. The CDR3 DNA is TGTGCCAGTAATGGCAGGGGAACCTACAATGAGCAGTTCTTC.